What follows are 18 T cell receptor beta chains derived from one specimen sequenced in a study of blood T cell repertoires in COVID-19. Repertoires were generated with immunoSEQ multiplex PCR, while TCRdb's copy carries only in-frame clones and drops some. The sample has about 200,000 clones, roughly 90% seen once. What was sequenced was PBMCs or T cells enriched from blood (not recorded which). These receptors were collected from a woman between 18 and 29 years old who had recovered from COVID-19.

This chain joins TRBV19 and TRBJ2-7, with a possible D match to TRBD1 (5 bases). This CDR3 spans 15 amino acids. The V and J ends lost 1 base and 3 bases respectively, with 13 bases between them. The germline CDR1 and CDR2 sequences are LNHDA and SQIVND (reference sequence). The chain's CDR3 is CASSIAGRQYYEQYF. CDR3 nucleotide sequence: TGTGCCAGTAGTATAGCTGGGCGACAGTACTACGAGCAGTACTTC.

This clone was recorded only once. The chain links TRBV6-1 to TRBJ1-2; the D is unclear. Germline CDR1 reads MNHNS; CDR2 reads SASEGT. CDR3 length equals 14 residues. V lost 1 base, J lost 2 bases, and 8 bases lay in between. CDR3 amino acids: CASSEGPLNYGYTF. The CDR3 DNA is TGTGCCAGCAGTGAAGGTCCCCTCAACTATGGCTACACCTTC.

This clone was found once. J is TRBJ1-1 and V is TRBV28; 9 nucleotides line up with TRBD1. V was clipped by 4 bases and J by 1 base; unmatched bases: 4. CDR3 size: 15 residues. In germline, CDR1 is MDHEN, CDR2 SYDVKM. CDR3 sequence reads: CASSSGQGGNTEAFF. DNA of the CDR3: TGTGCCAGCAGTTCGGGACAGGGAGGGAACACTGAAGCTTTCTTT.

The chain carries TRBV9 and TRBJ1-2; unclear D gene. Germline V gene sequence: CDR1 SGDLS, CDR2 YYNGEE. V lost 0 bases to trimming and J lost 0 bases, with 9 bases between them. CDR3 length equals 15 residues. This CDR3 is CASSVETVTNYGYTF. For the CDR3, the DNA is TGTGCCAGCAGCGTAGAAACAGTAACTAACTATGGCTACACCTTC.

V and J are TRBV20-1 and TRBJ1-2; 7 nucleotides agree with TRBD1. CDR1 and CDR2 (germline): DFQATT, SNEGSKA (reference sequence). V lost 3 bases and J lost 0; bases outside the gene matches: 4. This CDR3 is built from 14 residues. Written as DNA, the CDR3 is TGCAGTGCTAGTAAGGGGGCAGCTAACTATGGCTACACCTTC. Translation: CSASKGAANYGYTF.

In DNA form, the CDR3 reads TGTGCCACCAGTGTTAGCGGTGGCGCAGATACGCAGTATTTT. Translating gives CATSVSGGADTQYF. The chain couples TRBV24-1 to TRBJ2-3, with TRBD2 as a possible D gene (6 bases). Trimming stripped 5 bases from V and 4 bases from J, with 12 bases between. Germline V gene data show CDR1 as KGHDR and CDR2 as SFDVKD. CDR3 length: 14 amino acids.

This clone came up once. The CDR3 loop reads CASSQVLAGHDEQYF. DNA of the CDR3: TGTGCCAGCAGCCAAGTTTTAGCGGGGCACGACGAGCAGTACTTC. The rearrangement uses TRBV3-1 (or the pseudogene TRBV3-2) and TRBJ2-7, with 8 bases lining up with TRBD2. Germline CDR1 LGHDT, CDR2 YNNKEL (reference sequence). The CDR3 covers 15 residues. Trimming took 1 base from V and 5 from J; bases not matched to a gene: 7.

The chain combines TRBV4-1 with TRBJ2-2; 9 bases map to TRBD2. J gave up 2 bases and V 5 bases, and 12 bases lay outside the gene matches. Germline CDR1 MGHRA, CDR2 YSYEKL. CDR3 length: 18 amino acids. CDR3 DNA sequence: TGCGCCAGCAGCTATAGACTTAGCGGGGGCGCTAACACCGGGGAGCTGTTTTTT. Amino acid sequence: CASSYRLSGGANTGELFF.

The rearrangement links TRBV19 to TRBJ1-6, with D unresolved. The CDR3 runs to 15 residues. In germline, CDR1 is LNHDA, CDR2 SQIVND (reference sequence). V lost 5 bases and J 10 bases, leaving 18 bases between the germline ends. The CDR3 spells CASSLPGERESPLHF. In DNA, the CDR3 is TGTGCCAGTAGTCTTCCCGGTGAGAGGGAATCACCCCTCCACTTT.

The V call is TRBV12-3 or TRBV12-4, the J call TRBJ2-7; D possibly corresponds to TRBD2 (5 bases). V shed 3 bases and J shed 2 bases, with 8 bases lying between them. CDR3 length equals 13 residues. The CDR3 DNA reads TGTGCCAGCAGTTTTGGGGAGACCTACGAGCAGTACTTC. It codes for CASSFGETYEQYF.

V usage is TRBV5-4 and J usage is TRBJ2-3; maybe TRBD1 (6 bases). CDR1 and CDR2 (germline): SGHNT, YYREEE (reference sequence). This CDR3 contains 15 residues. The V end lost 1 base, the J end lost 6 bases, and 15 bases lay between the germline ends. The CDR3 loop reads CASSLPGQKADTQYF. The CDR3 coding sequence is TGTGCCAGCAGCTTGCCGGGACAAAAAGCGGATACGCAGTATTTT.

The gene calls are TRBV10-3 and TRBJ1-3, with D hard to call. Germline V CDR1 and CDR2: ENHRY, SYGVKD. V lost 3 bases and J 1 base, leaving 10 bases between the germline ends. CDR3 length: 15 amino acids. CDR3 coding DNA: TGTGCCATCAGTGACCCCGACAATTCTGGAAACACCATATATTTT. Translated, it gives CAISDPDNSGNTIYF.

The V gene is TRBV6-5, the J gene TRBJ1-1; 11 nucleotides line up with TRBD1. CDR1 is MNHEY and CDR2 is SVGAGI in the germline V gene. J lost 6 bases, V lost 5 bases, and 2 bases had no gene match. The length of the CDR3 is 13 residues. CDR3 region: CASSRGQGAEAFF. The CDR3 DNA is TGTGCCAGCAGTCGGGGACAGGGGGCTGAAGCTTTCTTT.

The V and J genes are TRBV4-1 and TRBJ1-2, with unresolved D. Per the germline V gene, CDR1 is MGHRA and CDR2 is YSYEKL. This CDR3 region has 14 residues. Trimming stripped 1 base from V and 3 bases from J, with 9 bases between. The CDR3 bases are TGCGCCAGCAGCCAAGTGACTGAGGACTATGGCTACACCTTC. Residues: CASSQVTEDYGYTF.

Here the CDR3 reads CASSLTGIYEQYF. The CDR3 DNA reads as TGTGCCAGCAGCTTGACAGGGATCTACGAGCAGTACTTC. This chain connects TRBV5-5 to TRBJ2-7, with D possibly being TRBD1 (6 bases). V was trimmed by 1 base and J by 3 bases, leaving 8 bases between them. CDR3 length: 13 residues. Germline-derived CDR1 and CDR2 are SGHKS and YYEKEE (reference sequence).

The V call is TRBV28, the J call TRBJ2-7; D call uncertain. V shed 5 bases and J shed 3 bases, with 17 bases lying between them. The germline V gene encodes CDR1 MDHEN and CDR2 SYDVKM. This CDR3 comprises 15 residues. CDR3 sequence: CASSPISPKLYEQYF. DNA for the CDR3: TGTGCCAGCAGTCCGATTAGCCCCAAACTCTACGAGCAGTACTTC.

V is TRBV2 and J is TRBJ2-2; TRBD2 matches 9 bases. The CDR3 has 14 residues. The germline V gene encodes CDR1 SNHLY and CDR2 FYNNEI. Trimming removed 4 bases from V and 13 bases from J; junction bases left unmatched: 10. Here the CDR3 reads CASSAGTSWRGLFF. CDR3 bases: TGTGCCAGCAGTGCCGGGACTAGCTGGCGCGGGCTGTTTTTT.

CDR3 coding DNA: TGTGCCAGTAGTACCCGGGGGGCGGGCTCCTACGAGCAGTACTTC. Amino acid sequence: CASSTRGAGSYEQYF. The V gene is TRBV19, the J gene TRBJ2-7, with D perhaps matching TRBD2 (7 bases). The germline CDR1 and CDR2 sequences are LNHDA and SQIVND (reference sequence). This CDR3 is 15 amino acids long. V lost 4 bases, J lost 0 bases, and 13 bases lay in between.